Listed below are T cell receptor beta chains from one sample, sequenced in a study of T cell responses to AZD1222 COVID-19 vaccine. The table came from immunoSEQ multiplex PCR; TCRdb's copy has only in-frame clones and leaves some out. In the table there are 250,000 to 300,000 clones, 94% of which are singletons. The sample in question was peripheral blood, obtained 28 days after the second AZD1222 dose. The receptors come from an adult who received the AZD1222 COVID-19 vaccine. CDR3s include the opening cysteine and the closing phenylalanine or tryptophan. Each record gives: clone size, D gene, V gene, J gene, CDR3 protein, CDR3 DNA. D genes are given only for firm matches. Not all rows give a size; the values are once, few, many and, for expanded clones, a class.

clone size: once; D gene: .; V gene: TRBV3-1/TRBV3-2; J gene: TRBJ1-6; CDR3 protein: CASSQAREGGNSPLHF; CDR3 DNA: TGTGCCAGCAGCCAAGCCCGGGAGGGGGGAAATTCACCCCTCCACTTT
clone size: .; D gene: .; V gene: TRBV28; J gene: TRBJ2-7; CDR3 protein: CASSYGSWGEQYF; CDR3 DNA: TGTGCCAGCAGCTACGGGTCTTGGGGGGAGCAGTACTTC
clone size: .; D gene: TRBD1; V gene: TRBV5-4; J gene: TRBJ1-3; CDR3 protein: CASSLALQGASGNTIYF; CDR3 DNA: TGTGCCAGCAGCTTGGCCCTGCAGGGGGCTTCTGGAAACACCATATATTTT
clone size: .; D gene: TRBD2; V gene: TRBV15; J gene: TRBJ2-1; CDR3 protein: CATSVSPLAGAVDEQFF; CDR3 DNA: TGTGCCACCAGCGTATCCCCCCTAGCGGGTGCCGTCGATGAGCAGTTCTTC
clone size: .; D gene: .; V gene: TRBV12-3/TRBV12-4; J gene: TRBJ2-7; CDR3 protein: CASSTGLLYEQYF; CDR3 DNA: TGTGCCAGCAGTACGGGACTTCTCTACGAGCAGTACTTC
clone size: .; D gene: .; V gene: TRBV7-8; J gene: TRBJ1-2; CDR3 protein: CASSLPRGYGYTF; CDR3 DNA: TGTGCCAGCAGCCTCCCCAGGGGTTATGGCTACACCTTC
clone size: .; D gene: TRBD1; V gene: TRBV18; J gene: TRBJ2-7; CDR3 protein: CASSGLSGTGWYEQYF; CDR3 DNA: TGTGCCAGCTCAGGTCTATCCGGGACAGGGTGGTACGAGCAGTACTTC
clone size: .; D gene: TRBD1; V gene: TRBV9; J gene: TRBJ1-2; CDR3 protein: CASSVEGQGDYGYTF; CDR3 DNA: TGTGCCAGCAGCGTAGAGGGACAGGGAGACTATGGCTACACCTTC
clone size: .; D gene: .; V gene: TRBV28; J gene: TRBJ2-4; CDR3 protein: CASSLGGRLKNIQYF; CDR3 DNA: TGTGCCAGCAGTTTAGGGGGACGACTAAAAAACATTCAGTACTTC
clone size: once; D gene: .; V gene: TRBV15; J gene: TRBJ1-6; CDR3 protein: CATSRDTGGSYNSPLHF; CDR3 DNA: TGTGCCACCAGCAGAGATACCGGGGGGTCCTATAATTCACCCCTCCACTTT
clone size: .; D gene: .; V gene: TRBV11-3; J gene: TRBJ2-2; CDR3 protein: CASSLTAPGELFF; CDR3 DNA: TGTGCCAGCAGCTTAACAGCCCCCGGGGAGCTGTTTTTT
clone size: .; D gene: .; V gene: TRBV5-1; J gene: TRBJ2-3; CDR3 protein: CASRDFSGTQYF; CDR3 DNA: TGCGCCAGCCGGGATTTCTCTGGTACGCAGTATTTT
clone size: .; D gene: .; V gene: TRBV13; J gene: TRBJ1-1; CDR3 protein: CASSLGGLGDEAFF; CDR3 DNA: TGTGCCAGCAGCTTAGGGGGATTAGGGGATGAAGCTTTCTTT
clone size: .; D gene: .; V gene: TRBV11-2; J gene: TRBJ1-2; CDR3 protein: CASSEDSAYGYTF; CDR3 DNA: TGTGCCAGCAGCGAGGACAGCGCCTATGGCTACACCTTC
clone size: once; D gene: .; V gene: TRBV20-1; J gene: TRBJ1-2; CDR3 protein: CSAPGPYGYTF; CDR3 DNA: TGCAGTGCACCGGGACCCTATGGCTACACCTTC
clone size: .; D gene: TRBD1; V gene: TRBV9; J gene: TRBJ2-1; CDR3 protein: CASSPGTGTYNEQFF; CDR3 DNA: TGTGCCAGCAGCCCAGGGACAGGGACCTACAATGAGCAGTTCTTC